The clone carrying this T cell receptor beta chain was picked up a small number of times. As yet, its antigen is unknown. V was clipped by 0 bases and J by 0 bases; unmatched bases: 12. CDR3 length equals 21 residues. The germline V gene has CDR1 LGHDT and CDR2 YNNKEL (reference sequence). This sample stems from a study of spatial heterogeneity in lung cancer. The wider study: At a median of roughly two years after resection, follow-up PBMC samples were sequenced when available.

Every cDNA TCR molecule received its own unique molecular identifier. TCRdb ran MiXCR on the 5' RACE reads and lists one entry per CDR3 protein. The sample records about 41,000 distinct CDR3 sequences, 8% to 11% being singletons. This sample's time point: blood at routine non-recurrence follow-up after resection. Sequencing of whole RNA from tumor, nontumor lung or frozen PBMC involved no sorting. Study-level results: Follow-up blood showed ubiquitous expanded tumor TCRs less than blood at resection did.

The rearrangement uses TRBV3-1 and TRBJ1-4; TRBD1 matches at 11 bases. The receptor was isolated from a female donor with early-stage non-small cell lung cancer. The sequences come from PBMCs, collected at follow-up. CDR3 sequence: CASSQDFAGQGARTTNEKLFF. The DNA of the CDR3 is TGTGCCAGCAGCCAAGATTTCGCCGGACAGGGGGCGCGAACAACTAATGAAAAACTGTTTTTT.